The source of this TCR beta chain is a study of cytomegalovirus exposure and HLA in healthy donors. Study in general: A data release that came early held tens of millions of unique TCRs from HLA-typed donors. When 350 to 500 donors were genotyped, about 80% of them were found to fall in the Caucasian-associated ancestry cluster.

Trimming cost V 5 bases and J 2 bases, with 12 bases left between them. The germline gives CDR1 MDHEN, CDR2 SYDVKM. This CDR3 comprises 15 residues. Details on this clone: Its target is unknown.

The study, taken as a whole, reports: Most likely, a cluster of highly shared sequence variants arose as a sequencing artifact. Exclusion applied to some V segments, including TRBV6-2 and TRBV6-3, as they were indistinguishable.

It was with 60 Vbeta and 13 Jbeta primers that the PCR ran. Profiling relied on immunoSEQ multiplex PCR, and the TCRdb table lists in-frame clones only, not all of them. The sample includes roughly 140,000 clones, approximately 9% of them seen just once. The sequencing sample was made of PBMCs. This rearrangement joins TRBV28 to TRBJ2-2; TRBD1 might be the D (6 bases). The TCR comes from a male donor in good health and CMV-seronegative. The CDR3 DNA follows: TGTGCCAGCAGTGAAACACAGGGTAACACCGGGGAGCTGTTTTTT. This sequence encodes CASSETQGNTGELFF.